One and the same sample provided the 30 T cell receptor beta chains below, sequenced in a study of chemoradiotherapy in HPV16-positive cancers (dated by TCRdb to between 2021 and 2024). The library came from the immunoSEQ multiplex PCR assay. This is the immuneACCESS table as TCRdb keeps it, with only in-frame sequences that have V and J called. A part of the clones is gone; compared with another copy, unresolved V genes explain less than half, and the rest is unexplained. The table for this sample lists tens of thousands of clones; roughly 75% of them were counted only once. 3.5% to 4% of the sample belongs to the ten largest clones. The starting material was blood, obtained from a patient who underwent chemoradiotherapy. These receptors originate from a human donor with HPV-associated anogenital cancer.

This chain links TRBV9 with TRBJ1-1, with D possibly being TRBD1 (6 bases). Germline-derived CDR1 and CDR2 are SGDLS and YYNGEE. The CDR3 runs to 15 residues. Trimming took off 0 bases at V and 5 bases at J, with 14 bases between the two ends. The CDR3, as DNA: TGTGCCAGCAGCGTAGCGGGGGGGGGCCGGACTGAAGCTTTCTTT. Protein: CASSVAGGGRTEAFF.

The V gene is TRBV14, the J gene TRBJ1-1; D unresolved. The V end was cut by 5 bases, the J end by 1 base, with 8 bases between. CDR1 is SGHDN and CDR2 is FVKESK in the germline V gene. The CDR3 sequence is 13 residues long. CDR3: CASSWYPNTEAFF. The CDR3 DNA reads as TGTGCCAGCAGCTGGTACCCGAACACTGAAGCTTTCTTT.

V is TRBV28 and J is TRBJ1-5; TRBD1 aligns across 10 bases. Trimming cost V 5 bases and J 3 bases; bases outside gene matches: 4. Germline V gives CDR1 MDHEN, CDR2 SYDVKM. CDR3 length: 15 amino acids. CDR3 amino acids: CASSPGQGINQPQHF. Written as DNA, the CDR3 is TGTGCCAGCAGTCCGGGACAGGGGATCAATCAGCCCCAGCATTTT.

The V and J genes are TRBV6-1 and TRBJ1-3; 9 positions agree with TRBD1. Germline V gene sequence: CDR1 MNHNS, CDR2 SASEGT. The J segment lost 4 bases and the V segment lost 4 bases, leaving 5 bases of the junction unmatched. The CDR3 totals 15 residues. CDR3 amino acids: CASSGYRGLGNTIYF. CDR3 bases: TGTGCCAGCAGTGGATACAGGGGGCTAGGAAACACCATATATTTT.

This clone was detected once. This chain connects TRBV7-2 to TRBJ1-1, with a tentative D call TRBD1 (6 bases). There are 17 residues in the CDR3. Trimming took 5 bases from V and 4 from J, leaving 23 bases between them. Per the germline V gene, CDR1 is SGHTA and CDR2 is FQGNSA. The CDR3 bases are TGTGCCAGCAGCCCAAGGATGACAGGACTTATGGGCACTGAAGCTTTCTTT. Amino acids: CASSPRMTGLMGTEAFF.

This chain connects TRBV7-9 to TRBJ1-2; 8 positions match TRBD1. The ends lost 8 bases at V and 8 bases at J; junction bases unmatched: 16. Germline CDR1 and CDR2: SEHNR and FQNEAQ (reference sequence). This CDR3 has 15 amino acids. The CDR3 region is CASRNPGQGRVGYTF. CDR3 sequence (DNA): TGTGCCAGCCGAAATCCTGGACAGGGCAGGGTCGGCTACACCTTC. Combining the CDR3 with reference TRBV7-9 and TRBJ1-2 gives the whole variable domain DTGVSQNPRHKITKRGQNVTFRCDPISEHNRLYWYRQTLGQGPEFLTYFQNEAQLEKSRLLSDRFSAERPKGSFSTLEIQRTEQGDSAMYLCASRNPGQGRVGYTFGSGTRLTVV.

This sequence joins TRBV30 and TRBJ2-7; TRBD2 is a possible D gene (5 bases). The V and J ends lost 0 bases and 2 bases respectively, with 8 bases between them. CDR1 and CDR2 from the germline V gene are GTSNPN and SVGIG (reference sequence). CDR3 length: 13 residues. CDR3 amino acids: CAWSVSGTYEQYF. The CDR3 bases are TGTGCCTGGAGTGTTTCCGGGACCTACGAGCAGTACTTC.

This clone was seen a single time. The chain combines TRBV5-6 with TRBJ2-7; D ambiguous. There are 14 residues in the CDR3. The germline V gene encodes CDR1 SGHDT and CDR2 YYEEEE. V was shortened by 1 base and J by 6 bases, with 14 bases between the two germline ends. CDR3: CASSLIRESIEQYF. DNA of the CDR3: TGTGCCAGCAGCTTGATTCGCGAGTCTATCGAGCAGTACTTC.

This clone showed up just a few times. The chain joins TRBV5-1 to TRBJ1-6; TRBD1 matches 7 bases. V trimming: 0 bases; J trimming: 9 bases; junction bases outside the gene matches: 9. Germline V gene lookup returns CDR1 SGHRS and CDR2 YFSETQ. This CDR3 comprises 16 residues. CDR3: CASSLDPDRVVSPLHF. The CDR3 DNA is TGCGCCAGCAGCTTGGACCCCGACAGGGTGGTTTCACCCCTCCACTTT.

The CDR3 DNA is TGTGCCAGCAGTTACGGGGGGACAACCGCCGACGAAAAACTGTTTTTT. Amino acid sequence: CASSYGGTTADEKLFF. The rearrangement links TRBV6-5 to TRBJ1-4; TRBD1 is a possible D gene (6 bases). The CDR3 contains 16 residues. From germline, CDR1 is MNHEY and CDR2 SVGAGI. Deletions cut 2 bases from V and 8 bases from J, with 18 bases between.

This clone showed up just a few times. The rearrangement joins TRBV6-5 to TRBJ1-3; maybe TRBD1 (5 bases). Germline CDR1 is MNHEY and CDR2 is SVGAGI. There are 14 residues in the CDR3. Trimming shortened V by 7 bases and J by 0 bases, and 10 bases separated the two germline ends. The CDR3 bases are TGTGCCAGCACGGGACCGAGCTCTGGAAACACCATATATTTT. Residues: CASTGPSSGNTIYF.

The chain couples TRBV18 to TRBJ1-2; D ambiguous. Germline loops: CDR1 KGHSH, CDR2 LQKENI. The CDR3 length is 13 residues. V shed 3 bases and J shed 8 bases, with 13 bases lying between them. The CDR3 DNA reads TGTGCCAGCTCACCTGTGACGCTGAGGGGCTACACCTTC. It is translated as CASSPVTLRGYTF.

The chain employs TRBV6-5 and TRBJ1-2; 7 nucleotides agree with TRBD1. The junction had 6 bases not matched to a gene; V was cut back by 6 bases and J by 2 bases. Germline V CDR1 and CDR2: MNHEY, SVGAGI. The CDR3 sequence is 14 residues long. The CDR3 sequence is CASRVTGMNYGYTF. The CDR3 nucleotides are TGTGCCAGCAGAGTGACAGGGATGAACTATGGCTACACCTTC.

V and J are TRBV7-6 and TRBJ1-3, with D tentatively TRBD1 (5 bases). This CDR3 is 13 amino acids long. CDR1 and CDR2 from the germline V gene are SGHVS and FNYEAQ. V was clipped by 4 bases and J by 3 bases, with 7 bases between them. The CDR3 DNA sequence: TGTGCCAGCAGCTCCAGGGTTGGAAACACCATATATTTT. It codes for CASSSRVGNTIYF.

The sample holds a few counts of this clone. V and J are TRBV2 and TRBJ1-1; 8 nucleotides agree with TRBD1. CDR3 length: 13 residues. The germline V gene has CDR1 SNHLY and CDR2 FYNNEI. With V trimmed by 4 bases and J by 4 bases, 2 bases remained unmatched. DNA for the CDR3: TGTGCCAGCAGTGGAACAGGGGGCACTGAAGCTTTCTTT. It translates to CASSGTGGTEAFF.

V is TRBV7-3 and J is TRBJ2-1; either TRBD1 or TRBD2 may supply D (7 bases each). Germline V gene sequence: CDR1 SGHTA, CDR2 FQGTGA. Between the trimmed V and J ends, which lost 4 bases and 9 bases, there was a span of 16 bases. The CDR3 extends over 14 amino acids. In DNA, the CDR3 is TGTGCCAGCAGCTCCCAGGGGGGGCTCGGTGAGCAGTTCTTC. It is translated as CASSSQGGLGEQFF. Full variable domain (missing parts from reference TRBV7-3 and TRBJ2-1): GAGVSQTPSNKVTEKGKYVELRCDPISGHTALYWYRQSLGQGPEFLIYFQGTGAADDSGLPNDRFFAVRPEGSVSTLKIQRTERGDSAVYLCASSSQGGLGEQFFGPGTRLTVL.

The rearrangement joins TRBV5-6 to TRBJ2-1; 7 bases are shared with TRBD2. After removal of 3 bases from V and 0 bases from J, the junction contained 9 bases not matched to a gene. Germline CDR1 reads SGHDT; CDR2 reads YYEEEE. This CDR3 spans 17 amino acids. The CDR3 nucleotides read TGTGCCAGCAGCTCCACCCGGCGGGGGAGCTCCTACAATGAGCAGTTCTTC. Its translation is CASSSTRRGSSYNEQFF.

The V and J genes are TRBV10-3 and TRBJ2-3, with TRBD1 matching over 8 bases. V lost 4 bases and J lost 5; bases outside the gene matches: 5. This CDR3 is 14 amino acids long. Germline V gene lookup returns CDR1 ENHRY and CDR2 SYGVKD. The CDR3 is CAISVDRGGDTQYF. DNA of the CDR3: TGTGCCATCAGTGTCGACAGGGGAGGAGATACGCAGTATTTT.

CDR3 loop: CATKARGNQPQHF. For the CDR3, the DNA is TGTGCCACCAAGGCACGGGGCAATCAGCCCCAGCATTTT. The chain has TRBV6-1 and TRBJ1-5; D unresolved. Germline CDR1 reads MNHNS; CDR2 reads SASEGT. With 10 bases removed from V and 2 bases from J, the gap between germline ends came to 12 bases. This CDR3 is 13 amino acids long.

This clone was recorded a few times. The CDR3 is CASSLLGGVQPQHF. The CDR3 nucleotides read TGTGCCAGCAGTTTATTAGGGGGAGTGCAGCCCCAGCATTTT. The gene calls are TRBV28 and TRBJ1-5, with D maybe TRBD1 (6 bases). The CDR3 has 14 amino acids. The V end lost 1 base, the J end lost 7 bases, and 11 bases lay between the germline ends. From germline, CDR1 is MDHEN and CDR2 SYDVKM.

This chain joins TRBV14 and TRBJ1-4, with a weak D call TRBD1 (5 bases). V lost 0 bases to trimming and J lost 7 bases, with 15 bases between them. The V gene's germline CDR1 is SGHDN and CDR2 FVKESK. This CDR3 has 16 amino acids. CDR3 bases: TGTGCCAGCAGCCAAGAGTTGACAGCCAGTGGTGAAAAACTGTTTTTT. The encoded protein is CASSQELTASGEKLFF.

The rearrangement links TRBV29-1 to TRBJ2-1; 8 bases are a match to TRBD2. J lost 7 bases, V lost 8 bases, and 16 bases had no gene match. The CDR3 is made up of 15 amino acids. In germline, CDR1 is SQVTM, CDR2 ANQGSEA. The DNA for the CDR3 is TGCAGCCCTCGGGTATCGAGCGGGGGTGATAATGAGCAGTTCTTC. Translated: CSPRVSSGGDNEQFF.

This clone was observed once. The CDR3: CASSLSGGIADTQYF. CDR3 DNA: TGTGCCAGCAGCCTCAGCGGGGGGATAGCAGATACGCAGTATTTT. The rearrangement joins TRBV9 to TRBJ2-3; 9 bases are shared with TRBD2. The V gene end was trimmed by 4 bases and the J gene end by 4 bases; junction bases not matched to a gene: 7. CDR1 SGDLS and CDR2 YYNGEE come from the germline V gene. The CDR3 totals 15 residues.

V and J are TRBV30 and TRBJ2-7; weak D call: TRBD1 (6 bases). Germline CDR1 GTSNPN, CDR2 SVGIG (reference sequence). V was pared by 1 base and J by 0 bases, with 10 bases between. This CDR3 has 14 amino acids. The CDR3 sequence is CAWSAGHLSYEQYF. CDR3 DNA: TGTGCCTGGAGTGCGGGACATCTCTCCTACGAGCAGTACTTC.

J is TRBJ1-2 and V is TRBV7-9, with D tentatively TRBD1 (5 bases). CDR1 and CDR2 from the germline V gene are SEHNR and FQNEAQ (reference sequence). With 5 bases removed from V and 3 bases from J, the gap between germline ends came to 13 bases. CDR3 length: 14 residues. CDR3 in DNA: TGTGCCAGCAGCCCTCTCTCGGGGGACTATGGCTACACCTTC. Amino acids: CASSPLSGDYGYTF.

This clone was recorded a few times. The CDR3 DNA reads TGTGCCAGCAGCCTGGGTATTGGTTTTGAGCAGTTCTTC. Its protein is CASSLGIGFEQFF. This chain uses TRBV13 with TRBJ2-1, with D hard to call. The V gene lost 5 bases and the J gene lost 9 bases, with 14 bases spanning the gap. This CDR3 has 13 amino acids. The germline V gene has CDR1 PRHDT and CDR2 FYEKMQ (reference sequence).

The chain carries TRBV10-3 and TRBJ1-2; weak D call: TRBD1 (5 bases). V was trimmed by 2 bases and J by 8 bases, leaving 15 bases between them. The CDR3 totals 14 residues. Germline V CDR1 and CDR2: ENHRY, SYGVKD. Here the CDR3 reads CAISEGLGEGGYTF. CDR3 nucleotides: TGTGCCATCAGTGAGGGTCTGGGGGAAGGAGGCTACACCTTC.

The chain links TRBV5-4 to TRBJ2-1; D is unclear. Germline CDR1 and CDR2: SGHNT and YYREEE (reference sequence). The CDR3 covers 15 residues. V lost 0 bases and J 0 bases, leaving 7 bases between the germline ends. CDR3 coding DNA: TGTGCCAGCAGCTTGGACCAGTCCTCCTACAATGAGCAGTTCTTC. Translating gives CASSLDQSSYNEQFF.

The chain links TRBV12-5 to TRBJ2-1, with 9 bases aligning to TRBD1. CDR3 length equals 13 residues. In germline, CDR1 is LGHNT, CDR2 FRNRAP. With V trimmed by 5 bases and J by 7 bases, 3 bases remained unmatched. CDR3: CASGVDRGNEQFF. The CDR3 coding sequence is TGTGCTAGTGGTGTTGACAGGGGGAATGAGCAGTTCTTC. Using reference TRBV12-5 and TRBJ2-1 for the parts outside the CDR3, the full variable domain is DARVTQTPRHKVTEMGQEVTMRCQPILGHNTVFWYRQTMMQGLELLAYFRNRAPLDDSGMPKDRFSAEMPDATLATLKIQPSEPRDSAVYFCASGVDRGNEQFFGPGTRLTVL.

The rearrangement uses TRBV2 and TRBJ1-3; tentatively, D is TRBD1 (5 bases). V was trimmed by 6 bases and J by 4 bases, leaving 13 bases between them. Germline CDR1 SNHLY, CDR2 FYNNEI. CDR3 length: 14 residues. CDR3 sequence (DNA): TGTGCCAGCAGCGGGGGGGTACCAGGAAACACCATATATTTT. Encoded protein: CASSGGVPGNTIYF.